This entry features one T cell receptor beta chain sequence. Its target is not known. The data are from a study of T cell responses to AZD1222 COVID-19 vaccine. The study, taken as a whole, reports: Spike-specific TCR depth and breadth grew after two AZD1222 doses. The donor cohort was predominantly white British with a female majority, and clonal diversity may have been underestimated.

The method was immunoSEQ multiplex PCR; TCRdb's version includes in-frame clones alone and lacks a portion of them. Here the sample spans some 140,000 clones, roughly nine tenths being singletons. The CDR3 extends over 14 amino acids. V lost 1 base to trimming and J lost 0 bases, with 6 bases between them. The germline gives CDR1 SGHTA, CDR2 FQGTGA. This TCR was recovered from an adult in good health. The rearrangement uses TRBV7-3 and TRBJ1-1; D is unclear. Sequenced material: peripheral blood, taken on day 0 of AZD1222 vaccination. The chain's CDR3 is CASSLSRVNTEAFF. The CDR3, as DNA: TGTGCCAGCAGCTTAAGTCGGGTGAACACTGAAGCTTTCTTT.